This T cell receptor beta chain was sequenced for a study of patients and donors after allogeneic stem cell transplantation (TCRdb year 2020). This clonotype was detected a few times. The target of this receptor is not known. There are no base qualities to consult, and no much larger clone falls within one base. For CDR1 and CDR2, the germline V gene lists ENHRY and SYGVKD. The CDR3 has 14 amino acids, counting the end cysteine and phenylalanine. CDR3 DNA only is kept here, 42 bases in frame from base 1. V is cut by 6 bases and J by 3 bases, and the space between the germline ends is 15 bases. The library came from RT-PCR. Sequenced using a NextSeq 550. TCRdb applied fastp at Q25 and MiXCR to the public reads, then kept only in-frame beta chains. Each record represents a unique CDR3 protein, reported with the most common genes and DNA among its rows. The sample table lists approximately 430,000 distinct CDR3 sequences, roughly 16% of them with a count of one. 7% to 7.5% of the sample comes from the top ten.

Specimen: blood, either unsorted or a sorted T cell fraction (not recorded which). Recombination linked TRBV10-3 to TRBJ2-7; perhaps TRBD1 is the D gene, with 6 bases matching. This TCR was sampled from a human donor who was either an allogeneic HSCT recipient or a stem cell or donor lymphocyte infusion donor (not recorded which). It is not recorded whose cells these are; they may come from a transplant donor. The DNA sequence reads TGTGCCATCAGAAGACAGGACGGGGACTACGAGCAGTACTTC. It codes for CAIRRQDGDYEQYF.